These 21 T cell receptor beta chains came from one sample sequenced in a study of blood T cell repertoires in COVID-19. TCRdb's table, derived via immunoSEQ multiplex PCR, lists solely in-frame clones and lacks some. The top ten hold roughly 6.8% of the sample, which has about 180,000 clones, about four fifths seen once. The specimen sequenced was peripheral blood. The source of these receptors is a human donor in a cohort sampled during active COVID-19.

This chain joins TRBV5-6 and TRBJ2-7; D may be TRBD1 (6 bases). The CDR3 spans 14 residues. The V gene lost 4 bases and the J gene lost 2 bases, with 13 bases spanning the gap. Per the germline V gene, CDR1 is SGHDT and CDR2 is YYEEEE. CDR3 residues: CASSPGVGTYEQYF. In DNA form, the CDR3 reads TGTGCCAGCAGCCCAGGGGTAGGGACCTACGAGCAGTACTTC.

The chain is built from TRBV7-2 and TRBJ1-2, with 7 bases that match TRBD1. Germline values: CDR1 SGHTA, CDR2 FQGNSA. This CDR3 has 13 amino acids. Losses at the gene ends were 5 bases for V and 2 bases for J; bases not matched to a gene: 2. The DNA of the CDR3 is TGTGCCAGCAGCCTGGGACAGAACTATGGCTACACCTTC. Amino acids: CASSLGQNYGYTF.

This clone was detected only once. The rearrangement links TRBV30 to TRBJ2-1; 7 positions match TRBD2. Germline V lookup: CDR1 GTSNPN, CDR2 SVGIG (reference sequence). The ends lost 3 bases at V and 8 bases at J; junction bases unmatched: 10. There are 14 residues in the CDR3. For the CDR3, the DNA is TGTGCCTGGAGCGAAAGGACTAGTTCGGATGAGCAGTTCTTC. Translated, it gives CAWSERTSSDEQFF.

The rearrangement links TRBV6-6 to TRBJ1-6; a weak D match, TRBD1 (6 bases). The CDR3 has 15 residues. CDR1 is MNHNY, CDR2 SVGAGI, per germline (reference sequence). V lost 1 base, J lost 11 bases, and 15 bases lay in between. The CDR3 region has the DNA TGTGCCAGCAGTTACTATGAAGGGGGTCAGGCACCCCTCCACTTT. It specifies CASSYYEGGQAPLHF.

The sample holds a few counts of this clone. The V call is TRBV9, the J call TRBJ2-1; TRBD2 aligns across 9 bases. This CDR3 is built from 15 residues. Germline-derived CDR1 and CDR2 are SGDLS and YYNGEE. V lost 3 bases to trimming and J lost 6 bases; unmatched junction nucleotides: 7. The CDR3, as DNA: TGTGCCAGCAGCGCAATAGCGGGGGCCTTCAATGAGCAGTTCTTC. Its protein product is CASSAIAGAFNEQFF.

This rearrangement joins TRBV12-3 or TRBV12-4 to TRBJ1-3; the match to TRBD1 covers 7 bases. This CDR3 contains 13 residues. The V segment lost 9 bases and the J segment 1 base; nucleotides outside the gene matches: 3. The CDR3 DNA is TGTGCCAGTACAGGGGAGTCTGGAAACACCATATATTTT. Translation: CASTGESGNTIYF.

About this clone itself: Other DNA sequences within the sample encode an identical CDR3. J is TRBJ1-2 and V is TRBV6-5; TRBD1 agrees at 9 bases. Trimming removed 6 bases from V and 4 bases from J; junction bases left unmatched: 6. The germline V gene encodes CDR1 MNHEY and CDR2 SVGAGI. The CDR3 runs to 14 residues. The CDR3 DNA is TGTGCCAGCAGGACGGGACAGGGTGGCTATGGCTACACCTTC. It specifies CASRTGQGGYGYTF.

The chain combines TRBV5-6 with TRBJ2-2; D not resolved. This CDR3 contains 14 residues. CDR1 is SGHDT, CDR2 YYEEEE, per germline. V was cut by 0 bases and J by 4 bases, with 7 bases left in between. This CDR3 reads CASSLVSVTGELFF. The CDR3 DNA reads as TGTGCCAGCAGCTTGGTATCTGTCACCGGGGAGCTGTTTTTT.

The chain carries TRBV25-1 and TRBJ2-1, with D perhaps TRBD1 (5 bases). The V and J ends lost 4 bases and 2 bases respectively, with 9 bases between them. Germline CDR1 is MGHDK and CDR2 is SYGVNS. The CDR3 is made up of 14 amino acids. The CDR3 reads CASSARVAYNEQFF. CDR3 nucleotides: TGTGCCAGCAGTGCCAGGGTGGCCTACAATGAGCAGTTCTTC.

The chain has TRBV4-1 and TRBJ2-1; D is unresolved. The CDR3 is 13 residues long. V dropped 1 base and J dropped 8 bases, with 9 bases sitting between them. The germline gives CDR1 MGHRA, CDR2 YSYEKL. The chain's CDR3 is CASSQALNYEQFF. For the CDR3, the DNA is TGCGCCAGCAGCCAAGCCCTAAATTATGAGCAGTTCTTC.

V and J are TRBV27 and TRBJ1-1, with TRBD1 as a possible D gene (6 bases). The CDR3 totals 16 residues. V was clipped by 6 bases and J by 4 bases, with 21 bases between them. The V gene's germline CDR1 is MNHEY and CDR2 SMNVEV (reference sequence). The CDR3 region has the DNA TGTGCCAGCAGGACGGGGACCCAGGGGTTTGGCACTGAAGCTTTCTTT. This gives the protein CASRTGTQGFGTEAFF.

V and J are TRBV3-1 (or the pseudogene TRBV3-2) and TRBJ1-1; 8 bases map to TRBD1. Germline values: CDR1 LGHDT, CDR2 YNNKEL (reference sequence). Trimming removed 2 bases from V and 0 bases from J; junction bases left unmatched: 11. The CDR3 is 18 residues long. DNA for the CDR3: TGTGCCAGCAGCCAACTACTACGGACAGGGTGGATGAACACTGAAGCTTTCTTT. This translates into CASSQLLRTGWMNTEAFF.

The V and J genes are TRBV21-1 and TRBJ2-1; the table's TRBD2 call for D was not verified on the DNA. TRBV21-1 is a recognized pseudogene. The CDR3 contains 18 residues. CDR3 loop: CASSTSPGLAGGRNEQFF. CDR3 in DNA: TGTGCCAGCAGCACCAGTCCGGGACTAGCGGGGGGAAGAAATGAGCAGTTCTTC.

This clone turned up a few times. This chain uses TRBV3-1 (or the pseudogene TRBV3-2) with TRBJ2-7; D might be TRBD1 (5 bases). The CDR3 has 14 amino acids. Germline-derived CDR1 and CDR2 are LGHDT and YNNKEL (reference sequence). V was pared by 6 bases and J by 0 bases, with 12 bases between. The DNA for the CDR3 is TGTGCCAGCAGACGAAGGGGAAGCTCCTACGAGCAGTACTTC. Translation gives CASRRRGSSYEQYF.

The CDR3 is CASRIGTGAQETQYF. In DNA form, the CDR3 reads TGTGCCAGCAGGATCGGGACAGGGGCACAAGAGACCCAGTACTTC. The V and J genes are TRBV6-5 and TRBJ2-5, with TRBD1 matching over 10 bases. J lost 2 bases, V lost 6 bases, and 6 bases had no gene match. The CDR3 length is 15 residues. Germline-derived CDR1 and CDR2 are MNHEY and SVGAGI.

This clone was recorded a few times. The genes are TRBV9 and TRBJ2-6; D not certain. This CDR3 has 13 residues. The V end was cut by 7 bases, the J end by 1 base, with 6 bases between. Germline loops: CDR1 SGDLS, CDR2 YYNGEE. The CDR3 coding sequence is TGTGCCAGCGGGCCTTCTGGGGCCAACGTCCTGACTTTC. This encodes CASGPSGANVLTF.

The V call is TRBV6-5, the J call TRBJ2-1; possible D gene TRBD2, 6 bases. Germline V gene data show CDR1 as MNHEY and CDR2 as SVGAGI. The CDR3 runs 16 residues. Trimming pared 4 bases from V and 1 base from J, leaving 14 bases between. The CDR3 here is CASSLTGVTSYNEQFF. CDR3 coding DNA: TGTGCCAGCAGTTTAACGGGGGTCACTTCCTACAATGAGCAGTTCTTC.

V is TRBV19 and J is TRBJ1-4, with TRBD1 identical over 10 bases. The CDR3 contains 15 residues. Germline CDR1 and CDR2: LNHDA and SQIVND (reference sequence). Unmatched junction bases numbered 3, after V lost 5 bases and J lost 3 bases. DNA for the CDR3: TGTGCCAGTAGTCCCGGACAGGGGGCTAATGAAAAACTGTTTTTT. Translated, it gives CASSPGQGANEKLFF. Using reference TRBV19 and TRBJ1-4 for the parts outside the CDR3, the full variable domain is DGGITQSPKYLFRKEGQNVTLSCEQNLNHDAMYWYRQDPGQGLRLIYYSQIVNDFQKGDIAEGYSVSREKKESFPLTVTSAQKNPTAFYLCASSPGQGANEKLFFGSGTQLSVL.

The chain is built from TRBV5-5 and TRBJ2-7; D ambiguous. The CDR3 runs to 15 residues. The V and J ends lost 0 bases and 6 bases respectively, with 16 bases between them. CDR1 and CDR2 from the germline V gene are SGHKS and YYEKEE (reference sequence). The CDR3: CASSLGPRTSGEQYF. Here the CDR3 DNA reads TGTGCCAGCAGCTTGGGCCCCAGAACATCGGGCGAGCAGTACTTC.

This chain connects TRBV3-1 (or the pseudogene TRBV3-2) to TRBJ2-2, with TRBD1 matching over 9 bases. CDR3 length equals 16 residues. CDR1 and CDR2 from the germline V gene are LGHDT and YNNKEL (reference sequence). The ends lost 5 bases at V and 4 bases at J; junction bases unmatched: 8. CDR3 amino acids: CASSSGQGISTGELFF. CDR3 in DNA: TGTGCCAGCAGCTCGGGACAGGGTATCAGCACCGGGGAGCTGTTTTTT.

The chain joins TRBV3-1 (or the pseudogene TRBV3-2) to TRBJ2-7; 9 bases are a match to TRBD1. V was clipped by 1 base and J by 5 bases; unmatched bases: 6. Germline CDR1 is LGHDT and CDR2 is YNNKEL (reference sequence). This CDR3 has 15 amino acids. The CDR3 nucleotides are TGTGCCAGCAGCCAAGCCAGGGACAGGGAGAACGAGCAGTACTTC. Translation gives CASSQARDRENEQYF.